This T cell receptor (beta chain) was retrieved from a study of blood T cell repertoires in COVID-19. In the study's own analysis: From reference gene primer amplification, estimates of nucleated cell counts were derived. Generated by immunoSEQ multiplex PCR, the TCRdb table keeps only in-frame clones and is missing some. V, J and clone size are those of that table, while D and trimming were read from the DNA. The sample consists of under 250,000 clones, roughly 87% of them appearing once. The CDR3 contains 13 residues. Trimming took 0 bases from V and 4 from J, leaving 8 bases between them. Germline V CDR1 and CDR2: GTSNPN, SVGIG (reference sequence).

The receptor was derived from a man younger than 35 with active or convalescent COVID-19. The specimen sequenced was peripheral blood. The chain joins TRBV30 to TRBJ2-3, with D unresolved. The CDR3 DNA follows: TGTGCCTGGAGTGTACCCGGAGCAGATACGCAGTATTTT. This codes for CAWSVPGADTQYF.